The following is a T cell receptor (beta chain) sequence with its context. Its antigen target is currently unknown. The CDR3 ends on some other residue instead of the conserved phenylalanine or tryptophan, so this is likely a read error. No DNA is shown, since the ends of the CDR3 on it are uncertain; the CDR3 is the one TCRdb lists. This sample was taken from a study of tumor-infiltrating lymphocytes in primary liver carcinoma (dated by TCRdb to 2016 to 2017). Regarding the complete study: The five patients, three men and two women aged 30 to 69 years, had hepatocellular carcinoma (four) or combined HCC and intrahepatic cholangiocarcinoma (one). The five patients had tumors staged T1-T3 N0M0, with maximum diameters ranging from 4.2 to 10 cm. Each sample produced about 3.5 to 8 million productive TCRbeta reads, and read depth showed no significant difference between tissue types. TCRbeta repertoire sequencing, expression microarrays and whole-exome sequencing were combined in the study across five regions of each liver tumor, with adjacent normal tissue and blood also included. A total of roughly 35 specimens from 5 patients underwent TCRbeta repertoire sequencing, comprising approximately 25 tumor regions, 5 adjacent noncancerous liver tissues and 5 peripheral blood samples. To link TCRbeta repertoire diversity to the local molecular phenotype, the 25 or so tumor region samples were profiled with Agilent mRNA microarrays. Repertoires from technical replicates were highly reproducible, with mean shared-clone rates about 0.88 and correlation coefficients above 0.95. Broader findings and caveats from the paper: Only about 8-24% of top clones were present in all five regions of a tumor, suggesting spatial heterogeneity of tumor-infiltrating T cells. The study included only five patients, and the authors note findings should be validated in a larger study. A significantly larger repertoire fraction was made up by the top 250 clones in tumors than in blood (p = 0.039). Because sequencing covered only the TCR beta chain and unpaired alpha chains were not captured, true repertoire diversity is likely underestimated. Since the samples were bulk and unsorted, there was no way to compare CD4+ and CD8+ T cell repertoires. Pairs of tumor regions showed greater repertoire overlap (mean roughly 35%) than tumor-adjacent pairs (17%) or tumor-blood pairs (about 15%), which is consistent with antigen-driven expansion.

Starting from roughly 500 ng total RNA, TCRbeta-specific cDNA was produced by reverse transcription with a constant-region primer and ProtoScript II reverse transcriptase. Three nested multiplex PCR rounds, following a slightly modified ARM-PCR procedure, were used to build the TCRbeta libraries. Sample barcodes and Illumina adapters were added in a final 25-cycle PCR using Deep VentR polymerase. Before sequencing, amplicons of 200-500 bp were gel-purified using a QIAquick gel extraction kit. An Illumina HiSeq 2500 was used to sequence the TCRbeta amplicons with 250-bp paired-end reads. The study's own analysis went as follows. Quality trimming of reads was performed with Trimmomatic v0.33, and paired reads were merged with FLASH v1.2.11 so that full CDR3 sequences could be recovered. MiGEC v1.2.1b assigned V, D and J germline segments to the rearranged TCRbeta sequences. Clonotype statistics and Shannon-Wiener diversity indices were computed with VDJtools v1.0.0. Except for diversity analysis, only each sample's 250 most abundant clonotypes were used in subsequent analyses to reduce sampling bias. TCRdb reprocessed the public reads (quality trimming at Q25 with fastp, clone calling with MiXCR) and kept in-frame beta chains. Under each unique CDR3 protein, matching rows form one entry showing the most common genes and DNA. TCRdb, not the original authors, processed these V and J calls. Across this sample there are more than 60,000 distinct CDR3 sequences, with 60% to 80% seen only once. The ten largest clones add up to around 30% of the sample.

Total RNA and DNA were co-extracted without cell sorting from roughly 20-30 mg of bulk tissue using the AllPrep DNA/RNA mini kit. A few patients with histopathologically diagnosed primary liver carcinoma underwent surgical resection in China between November 2015 and March 2016. Patients had chronic HBV infection and were treatment-naive at sampling. Five spatially separated regions were sampled per tumor: superior, inferior, left-lateral and right-lateral poles, plus the tumor centre. Histology showed that every tumor sample contained more than 85% viable tumor cells. Pieces of fresh tumor and adjacent tissue were cut in half, with one half kept in RNAlater at -80 degrees C and the other half sent for histology. Sequencing used liver tumor tissue from sampling region 4. The cell subset or site label of this sample denotes: tumor region T4, right-lateral pole. This clonotype was sampled from a man aged 40-50 years with primary liver carcinoma and hepatitis B virus infection.

The CDR3 is CASNPDSGRYEQYS. The sequence joins TRBV11-1 to TRBJ2-7; the table names TRBD2, a call not compared with the DNA. From its first to its last residue, the CDR3 has 14 amino acids. From the germline V gene (reference sequence), CDR1 is SGHAT and CDR2 is FQDESV.